One sample yielded the 28 T cell receptor beta chains listed below, sequenced in a study of blood T cells in healthy people across ages. Primed by a sample-barcoded 5' primer and a J-beta primer mix, a second PCR proceeded for 7 to 11 cycles. TCRdb processed the 5' RACE reads anew with MiXCR; each CDR3 protein has one entry. Among approximately 770,000 distinct CDR3 sequences listed, roughly 64% were seen once. Material for sequencing was blood. The origin of the receptors is a man under 40 in good health.

This clonotype showed up just a few times. The rearrangement joins TRBV10-3 to TRBJ2-1; D remains unclear. Germline values: CDR1 ENHRY, CDR2 SYGVKD. CDR3 length equals 11 residues. The V and J ends lost 7 bases and 11 bases respectively, with 12 bases between them. The CDR3: CAITRQNQQFF. The DNA of the CDR3 is TGTGCCATCACTCGCCAGAATCAGCAGTTCTTC.

The chain combines TRBV4-2 with TRBJ2-7, with D possibly matching TRBD2 (7 bases). Germline V gene sequence: CDR1 LGHNA, CDR2 YNFKEQ. The germline V and J ends were trimmed by 2 bases and 1 base, with 15 bases remaining between them. The CDR3 loop spans 16 amino acids. For the CDR3, the DNA is TGTGCCAGCAGCCAACCTAAGGGGGGGGGATCCTACGAGCAGTACTTC. Its protein is CASSQPKGGGSYEQYF.

The chain couples TRBV2 to TRBJ1-2, with no clear D. V lost 5 bases, J lost 1 base, and 8 bases lay in between. The CDR3 runs to 13 residues. Germline values: CDR1 SNHLY, CDR2 FYNNEI. This chain's CDR3 is CASSSGNNYGYTF. The CDR3 nucleotides are TGTGCCAGCAGTTCCGGGAATAACTATGGCTACACCTTC.

This clonotype was detected only a few times. DNA of the CDR3: TGTGCCAGCAGCGTGACTGCTGAGCAGTTCTTC. Its translation: CASSVTAEQFF. This chain uses TRBV9 with TRBJ2-1; D call uncertain. There are 11 residues in the CDR3. Deletions cut 2 bases from V and 9 bases from J, with 6 bases between. CDR1 and CDR2 (germline): SGDLS, YYNGEE.

The V gene is TRBV15, the J gene TRBJ1-4; D is unresolved. The CDR3 consists of 14 residues. V was shortened by 2 bases and J by 7 bases, with 11 bases between the two germline ends. Germline-derived CDR1 and CDR2 are LNHNV and YYDKDF (reference sequence). The CDR3 reads CATSRTSGGEKLFF. As DNA, the CDR3 is TGTGCCACCAGCAGAACATCGGGCGGTGAAAAACTGTTTTTT.

V is TRBV7-9 and J is TRBJ1-5; D may be TRBD1 (5 bases). V lost 5 bases and J 4 bases, leaving 15 bases between the germline ends. The V gene's germline CDR1 is SEHNR and CDR2 FQNEAQ (reference sequence). The CDR3 runs to 15 residues. DNA for the CDR3: TGTGCCAGCAGCCGAGGGGACGGAGGGAATCAGCCCCAGCATTTT. This translates into CASSRGDGGNQPQHF.

This rearrangement joins TRBV7-2 to TRBJ2-4, with 8 nucleotides matching TRBD2. The better agreement between TRBJ2-7 and the DNA end casts doubt on the J call. Per germline, CDR1 SGHTA and CDR2 FQGNSA. This CDR3 has 15 amino acids. CDR3 sequence (DNA): TGTGCCAGCAGCTGGGGAGCGGGGGACCCCTACGAGCAGTACTTC. Translating it yields CASSWGAGDPYEQYF.

With regard to this clonotype: The junction differs from germline at one of its ends, possibly a read error. The chain uses TRBV2 and TRBJ2-6, with D tentatively TRBD1 (5 bases). The CDR3 loop spans 14 amino acids. Germline CDR1 SNHLY, CDR2 FYNNEI. CDR3 protein: CASRANQGANVLTF. The CDR3 nucleotides are TGTGCCAGCAGGGCGAATCAAGGGGCCAACGTCCTGACTTTT.

The chain has TRBV20-1 and TRBJ2-3; 13 bases align to TRBD2. Germline assignment: CDR1 DFQATT and CDR2 SNEGSKA (reference sequence). The junction had 7 bases not matched to a gene; V was cut back by 3 bases and J by 4 bases. There are 16 residues in the CDR3. The chain's CDR3 is CSARHGLAGEADTQYF. CDR3 DNA sequence: TGCAGTGCTAGGCACGGACTAGCGGGAGAGGCAGATACGCAGTATTTT.

This rearrangement joins TRBV7-2 to TRBJ2-1; D is unclear. Trimming pared 0 bases from V and 8 bases from J, leaving 8 bases between. The CDR3 has 13 residues. The germline V gene encodes CDR1 SGHTA and CDR2 FQGNSA. CDR3 DNA: TGTGCCAGCAGCTTAGCAAGTCTCGATGAGCAGTTCTTC. This gives the protein CASSLASLDEQFF.

V and J are TRBV29-1 and TRBJ2-3; tentatively, D is TRBD1 (6 bases). CDR1 is SQVTM and CDR2 is ANQGSEA in the germline V gene. The CDR3 has 13 amino acids. The V and J ends lost 8 bases and 4 bases respectively, with 16 bases between them. CDR3 sequence (DNA): TGCAGCACCTATAGGACAGATGCAGATACGCAGTATTTT. Its translation is CSTYRTDADTQYF.

About this clonotype itself: Germline and junction disagree at one end, which may indicate a read error. The chain has TRBV5-1 and TRBJ2-2; 10 bases map to TRBD2. Germline CDR1 and CDR2: SGHRS and YFSETQ. This CDR3 has 16 residues. CDR3 sequence reads: CASSLRLAGNTGELFF. The CDR3 DNA reads as TGTGCCAGCAGCTTACGACTAGCGGGGAACACCGGGGAGCTGTTTTTT.

A few counts support this clonotype. The V and J genes are TRBV24-1 and TRBJ2-5; 7 nucleotides match TRBD1. The trim removed 4 bases at V and 4 bases at J, leaving 8 bases unmatched. The CDR3 is made up of 15 amino acids. Looked up from germline, CDR1 is KGHDR and CDR2 is SFDVKD. The CDR3 DNA reads as TGTGCCACCAGTGACAGACAGGGTTCGCGAGAGACCCAGTACTTC. This codes for CATSDRQGSRETQYF.

The V and J genes are TRBV4-3 and TRBJ2-2; 12 bases are shared with TRBD1. V lost 3 bases, J lost 2 bases, and 10 bases stayed unmatched. The V gene's germline CDR1 is LGHNA and CDR2 YSLEER. This CDR3 has 19 amino acids. CDR3 loop: CASSHRWGQGASNTGELFF. The CDR3 bases are TGCGCCAGCAGCCACCGTTGGGGACAGGGGGCATCAAACACCGGGGAGCTGTTTTTT.

The chain couples TRBV5-6 to TRBJ1-6, with a weak D call TRBD1 (6 bases). V lost 0 bases and J lost 8, with 18 bases in between. The CDR3 loop spans 17 amino acids. CDR1 is SGHDT and CDR2 is YYEEEE in the germline V gene. CDR3 sequence: CASSLVVSGESDSPLHF. Here the CDR3 DNA reads TGTGCCAGCAGCTTGGTAGTGTCAGGGGAATCGGATTCACCCCTCCACTTT.

This chain uses TRBV10-2 with TRBJ2-5, with 9 bases that match TRBD2. The closer fit of TRBJ2-7 to the DNA end suggests the J call may be wrong. The CDR3 spans 14 residues. Germline values: CDR1 WSHSY, CDR2 SAAADI. DNA for the CDR3: TGCGCCAGCAGGCCCGTAGCGGGGGACTACGAGCAGTACTTC. As protein: CASRPVAGDYEQYF.

In this sample, this clonotype turned up a few times. This chain joins TRBV7-2 and TRBJ1-6, with 11 bases aligning to TRBD1. CDR3 size: 20 residues. J lost 7 bases, V lost 3 bases, and 17 bases had no gene match. Germline values: CDR1 SGHTA, CDR2 FQGNSA. This CDR3 is CASSLGLFEDRGLSNSPLHF. The CDR3 nucleotides are TGTGCCAGCAGCTTGGGTCTTTTTGAGGACAGGGGGCTAAGCAATTCACCCCTCCACTTT.

CDR3 sequence: CASSLVFPHEQFF. As DNA, the CDR3 is TGTGCCAGCAGCTTAGTCTTCCCCCATGAGCAGTTCTTC. The gene calls are TRBV11-2 and TRBJ2-1; no clear D gene. This CDR3 is 13 amino acids long. With 1 base removed from V and 8 bases from J, the gap between germline ends came to 9 bases. Germline V gene data show CDR1 as SGHAT and CDR2 as FQNNGV.

The J gene is TRBJ1-5, the V gene TRBV12-3 or TRBV12-4; TRBD1 aligns across 7 bases. Trimming at V came to 6 bases and at J to 2 bases, leaving 4 bases not matched to a gene. The CDR3 spans 14 residues. CDR3 loop: CASRTTGGNQPQHF. CDR3 nucleotide sequence: TGTGCCAGCAGAACAACAGGGGGCAATCAGCCCCAGCATTTT.

This clonotype was seen a handful of times. The chain carries TRBV4-1 and TRBJ2-3, with 11 bases matching TRBD1. The CDR3 contains 18 residues. The V gene's germline CDR1 is MGHRA and CDR2 YSYEKL. V gave up 4 bases and J gave up 4 bases; unmatched junction bases: 13. This CDR3 is CASSLSYSGTGGSDTQYF. CDR3 coding DNA: TGCGCCAGCAGCCTAAGCTACTCCGGGACAGGGGGTTCAGATACGCAGTATTTT.

In its sample, this clonotype was seen a few times. The chain links TRBV4-2 to TRBJ2-3, with TRBD2 identical over 9 bases. CDR3 size: 17 residues. Losses at the gene ends were 1 base for V and 3 bases for J; bases not matched to a gene: 8. Germline CDR1 is LGHNA and CDR2 is YNFKEQ. CDR3: CASSQAAASGVTDTQYF. CDR3 sequence (DNA): TGTGCCAGCAGCCAAGCGGCGGCTAGCGGGGTGACAGATACGCAGTATTTT.

The chain is built from TRBV6-5 and TRBJ2-1; D possibly corresponds to TRBD1 (5 bases). V was pared by 5 bases and J by 4 bases, with 12 bases between. Per the germline V gene, CDR1 is MNHEY and CDR2 is SVGAGI. CDR3 length: 14 residues. The CDR3 region is CASSKKGEYNEQFF. CDR3 sequence (DNA): TGTGCCAGCAGTAAAAAAGGGGAATACAATGAGCAGTTCTTC.

The gene calls are TRBV12-3 or TRBV12-4 and TRBJ2-5; D tentatively reads TRBD1 or TRBD2 (5 bases each). The CDR3 contains 15 residues. Trimming took 5 bases from V and 3 from J, leaving 16 bases between them. CDR3 sequence: CASSAPGSQKETQYF. CDR3 DNA: TGTGCCAGCAGTGCTCCAGGGAGCCAGAAAGAGACCCAGTACTTC.

The chain employs TRBV20-1 and TRBJ1-4; D unresolved. The V and J ends lost 0 bases and 5 bases respectively, with 10 bases between them. CDR1 is DFQATT and CDR2 is SNEGSKA in the germline V gene (reference sequence). This CDR3 spans 14 amino acids. The CDR3 here is CSARDKAQNEKLFF. Here the CDR3 DNA reads TGCAGTGCTAGAGATAAGGCACAGAATGAAAAACTGTTTTTT.

In nucleotides, the CDR3 is TGCAGTGCTAGGAGGGCCAGGGGCCCCCCAACGGAGACCCAGTACTTC. Translated, it gives CSARRARGPPTETQYF. The chain joins TRBV20-1 to TRBJ2-7, with a tentative D call TRBD1 (6 bases). With the DNA end fitting TRBJ2-5 better, the J assignment may be wrong. The CDR3 runs 16 residues. The V gene's germline CDR1 is DFQATT and CDR2 SNEGSKA (reference sequence).

This clonotype was observed a handful of times. The chain uses TRBV20-1 and TRBJ1-2, with TRBD1 matching over 7 bases. The junction had 22 bases not matched to a gene; V was cut back by 8 bases and J by 7 bases. CDR1 is DFQATT and CDR2 is SNEGSKA in the germline V gene (reference sequence). This CDR3 is built from 16 residues. DNA of the CDR3: TGCAGTATCAGAACGAATTGGGCCGGGACAGAGCGTGGCTACACCTTC. Its protein is CSIRTNWAGTERGYTF.

This chain joins TRBV6-1 and TRBJ2-6; D gene ambiguous. The germline V gene has CDR1 MNHNS and CDR2 SASEGT. V was cut by 4 bases and J by 0 bases, with 7 bases left in between. The CDR3 is 15 residues long. In nucleotides, the CDR3 is TGTGCCAGCAGTGGGCGGCACTCTGGGGCCAACGTCCTGACTTTC. This encodes CASSGRHSGANVLTF.

In DNA, the CDR3 is TGCAGCGTTTCTACAGTCTCCTACGAGCAGTACTTC. This translates into CSVSTVSYEQYF. This chain links TRBV29-1 with TRBJ2-7; D remains unclear. The CDR3 is 12 amino acids. The germline V and J ends were trimmed by 5 bases and 0 bases, with 8 bases remaining between them. The germline V gene has CDR1 SQVTM and CDR2 ANQGSEA.